This TCR beta chain was identified during a study of shared clonotypes between healthy human individuals (dated by TCRdb to about 2020). Context from the whole study: A couple of women and a few men aged 18 to 49 years were included in the cohort. Blood TCR repertoires of five healthy adults were deeply sequenced to estimate repertoire size and the extent of clonotype sharing between individuals. For each donor, CD4 naive and CD4 memory were each given three plates, CD8 naive was given two plates, and CD8 memory was given one plate. Leukapheresis yielded between about 0.9 and 10 billion PBMCs per donor. Libraries were prepared and TCR repertoires were sequenced by different laboratories using diverse techniques, in order to increase sequencing depth and limit assay-specific biases. Overall study outcomes, separate from this receptor: Larger estimated clonotype richness was generally found for naive subsets than for memory subsets. Sampling was restricted to blood, and TCR repertoires in tissue are likely to differ from TCR repertoires in blood. Clonotypes shared by all four sorted-subset donors showed higher generation probabilities than non-shared clonotypes. Because the study included only a small number of donors, the genetic and exposure-history diversity represented was limited. Pairwise subsampling led to the expectation that sequencing depth would affect the degree of clonotype sharing among donors. Across several donors, approximately 5% of naive CD4, more than 3% of naive CD8, around 2.1% of memory CD4, and 0.3% to 0.45% of memory CD8 clonotypes were shared. Rarefaction of sorted-subset datasets indicated incomplete sequencing despite the large sequencing depth.

CD8 naive samples were CD45RO-negative cells positively selected for CCR7, giving a CD45RA+CCR7+ population that excluded TemRA cells. Healthy HIV-negative adults with no recently reported acute infections or vaccinations were included as donors. All donors were Caucasian adults living in Nashville, Tennessee, USA. Blood was obtained by leukapheresis, after which PBMCs were separated by Ficoll-Histopaque density gradient centrifugation and cryopreserved in liquid nitrogen vapor phase. Analytical flow cytometry was used to check the purity and quantity of each magnetically sorted T cell population. Each sorted fraction had its genomic DNA isolated and then quantified by UV absorbance on a Nanodrop 2000c. A note on this clone: Its antigen is unknown. It has no much larger one-base neighbor in the sample; base qualities were not kept.

TCR CDR3 regions were amplified from genomic DNA by multiplex PCR using the deep immunoSEQ assay. Extracted genomic DNA from each cell subset was spread evenly across all wells of several immunoSEQ 96-well plates, with each plate serving as a replicate. For sorted subsets, roughly 200 ng of genomic DNA, equivalent to about 30,000 T cell genomes, went into each replicate PCR. Purified libraries were quantified with a Qubit 3.0 fluorometer, sized on a Bioanalyzer 2100, and re-quantified with the KAPA Library Quantification kit. Each immunoSEQ 96-well plate was sequenced on its own single-read 150-cycle Illumina NextSeq 550 flow cell. For the original study's pipeline: Because only junctional sequences without quality scores were contained in the immunoSEQ output, filtering matching that applied to full-length reads could not be performed. Sequences were annotated with PyIR, a Python wrapper for IgBLAST v1.9, using IMGT germline references to assign V/J genes and CDR3. Reads were removed for weak V/J assignments (E-value above 1e-6), missing CDR3, stop codons, out-of-frame junctions, or ambiguous translated residues. V3J clonotypes were defined by identical inferred V gene, J gene, and CDR3 amino acid sequence. Percentage overlap between repertoires was computed as shared unique clonotypes divided by the size of the smaller repertoire. Three approaches were used to assess repertoire richness: RTK rarefaction, the Chao1 estimator, and Recon v2.1 estimates of unobserved clonotypes. For all TCRbeta clonotypes obtained by the gDNA method from a handful of donors, generation probabilities were computed with OLGA. In TCRdb, the immuneACCESS table is reduced to in-frame sequences with V and J assigned. These tables do not hold every clone; where another copy was compared, an unresolved V gene accounts for under half, and the others remain unexplained. The V and J calls and clone size come from that table; D and trimming were worked out from the DNA. The sample records 630,000 or so clones, roughly 98% of which are singletons. In total, the top ten clones hold more than 0.3% of the sample.

A distance of 12 bases separates the germline ends of V and J, which lose 4 bases and 5 bases respectively. Inclusive of the bounding cysteine and phenylalanine, the CDR3 is 14 residues long. Just the 42-base CDR3 DNA is kept, in frame starting at base 1. The germline V gene specifies ENHRY as CDR1 and SYGVKD as CDR2. The V and J segments used are TRBV10-3 and TRBJ2-1; TRBD2 is a possible D gene, resting on 5 matching bases. Sequenced sample: naive CD8+ T cells sorted from blood. The sample's cell subset or site label, in plain terms: CD45RA+CCR7+. The source of this sequence is a man aged 25 to 40 in good health. The CDR3 in this case is CAISGQDLDNEQFF. The bases are TGTGCCATCAGTGGGCAGGACTTAGACAATGAGCAGTTCTTC.